The next 25 T cell receptor beta chains were all read from a single sample in a study of cytomegalovirus exposure and HLA in healthy donors. Vbeta (60) and Jbeta (13) primers were used in the PCR. Generated by immunoSEQ multiplex PCR, the TCRdb table keeps only in-frame clones and is missing some. The repertoire holds roughly 120,000 clones, with around four fifths as singletons. The sample comprised PBMCs. These receptors were obtained from a woman aged 45-59 years in good health and CMV-seropositive.

The chain couples TRBV7-3 to TRBJ2-2; D call uncertain. This CDR3 comprises 13 residues. From germline, CDR1 is SGHTA and CDR2 FQGTGA. V shed 1 base and J shed 6 bases, with 6 bases lying between them. CDR3 in DNA: TGTGCCAGCAGCTTAAGTTCGGCCGGGGAGCTGTTTTTT. Amino acids: CASSLSSAGELFF.

V and J are TRBV5-1 and TRBJ2-7; 7 bases align to TRBD2. This CDR3 contains 13 residues. J gave up 2 bases and V 2 bases, and 1 base lay outside the gene matches. Germline V gives CDR1 SGHRS, CDR2 YFSETQ. This CDR3 is CASSFTSAYEQYF. CDR3 sequence (DNA): TGCGCCAGCAGCTTCACTAGCGCCTACGAGCAGTACTTC.

This chain links TRBV5-1 with TRBJ2-7, with TRBD1 as a possible D gene (6 bases). Trimming took 2 bases from V and 4 from J, leaving 13 bases between them. The CDR3 is made up of 14 amino acids. Germline V CDR1 and CDR2: SGHRS, YFSETQ. The CDR3 nucleotides read TGCGCCAGCAGCTTCGAGGACAGCTATTACGAGCAGTACTTC. Translated: CASSFEDSYYEQYF.

V usage is TRBV6-5 and J usage is TRBJ2-3, with 7 bases fitting TRBD2. With 4 bases clipped from V and 1 base from J, the junction kept 5 bases outside the gene matches. This CDR3 contains 15 residues. CDR1 and CDR2 (germline): MNHEY, SVGAGI. The CDR3 nucleotides read TGTGCCAGCAGTTCTAGCGGATGGGGCACAGATACGCAGTATTTT. Translation gives CASSSSGWGTDTQYF.

A note on this clone: No conserved phenylalanine or tryptophan ends this CDR3, so it is likely a read error. The chain is built from TRBV5-4 and TRBJ2-7; D may be TRBD2 (6 bases). This CDR3 is 14 amino acids long. V lost 0 bases and J lost 4, with 11 bases in between. In germline, CDR1 is SGHNT, CDR2 YYREEE (reference sequence). The CDR3 region has the DNA TGTGCCAGCAGCTTGGGGGGGGAATGGTACGAGCAGTACTGC. This translates into CASSLGGEWYEQYC.

This chain connects TRBV7-3 to TRBJ2-1; 12 positions match TRBD2. V gave up 8 bases and J gave up 7 bases; unmatched junction bases: 18. The germline CDR1 and CDR2 sequences are SGHTA and FQGTGA. The CDR3 has 18 amino acids. The CDR3 DNA reads as TGTGCCAGCGCGTTGACTAGCGGGGGACCTGGGGGAGCGAATGAGCAGTTCTTC. Amino acids: CASALTSGGPGGANEQFF.

The chain links TRBV29-1 to TRBJ2-7; D might be TRBD1 (6 bases). CDR1 SQVTM and CDR2 ANQGSEA come from the germline V gene. The CDR3 runs to 11 residues. Trimming stripped 6 bases from V and 6 bases from J, with 12 bases between. CDR3 residues: CSVRTESEQYF. For the CDR3, the DNA is TGCAGCGTCCGGACAGAATCCGAGCAGTACTTC.

V usage is TRBV21-1 and J usage is TRBJ2-4; no check of the table's D call, TRBD1, against the DNA was made. TRBV21-1 is a recognized pseudogene. CDR3 length: 20 residues. CDR3 protein: CASSNCPGSAGELAKNIQYF. CDR3 coding DNA: TGTGCCAGCAGCAATTGCCCAGGGTCGGCAGGGGAGCTAGCCAAAAACATTCAGTACTTC.

The CDR3 bases are TGCAGCGTTTCTAGCGGCGCAGATACGCAGTATTTT. Translated: CSVSSGADTQYF. The chain is built from TRBV29-1 and TRBJ2-3, with 7 bases matching TRBD2. The CDR3 has 12 amino acids. CDR1 and CDR2 (germline): SQVTM, ANQGSEA. Germline trimming cut 5 bases from V and 4 bases from J; bases unmatched to any gene: 3.

The DNA of the CDR3 is TGTGCCAGCAGCTCGCCTTGGGCTAGCGGGACTAGCACAGATACGCAGTATTTT. This codes for CASSSPWASGTSTDTQYF. The V call is TRBV11-2, the J call TRBJ2-3, with TRBD2 matching over 9 bases. This CDR3 has 18 amino acids. Germline values: CDR1 SGHAT, CDR2 FQNNGV. V was clipped by 4 bases and J by 0 bases; unmatched bases: 11.

The chain couples TRBV6-5 to TRBJ2-5, with a possible D match to TRBD2 (6 bases). Trimming pared 5 bases from V and 4 bases from J, leaving 11 bases between. CDR1 and CDR2 from the germline V gene are MNHEY and SVGAGI. The CDR3 loop spans 13 amino acids. The CDR3 loop is CASSEPGLETQYF. CDR3 nucleotides: TGTGCCAGCAGTGAACCGGGACTAGAGACCCAGTACTTC.

The chain has TRBV9 and TRBJ2-1; 13 bases align to TRBD2. The CDR3 totals 16 residues. V was pared by 2 bases and J by 7 bases, with 6 bases of the junction left unmatched. In germline, CDR1 is SGDLS, CDR2 YYNGEE. This CDR3 reads CASSVLLAGGVNEQFF. Written as DNA, the CDR3 is TGTGCCAGCAGCGTCCTACTAGCGGGGGGGGTAAATGAGCAGTTCTTC.

The genes are TRBV10-3 and TRBJ2-1, with 10 bases matching TRBD2. The CDR3 extends over 15 amino acids. CDR1 ENHRY and CDR2 SYGVKD come from the germline V gene. V lost 4 bases and J lost 7; bases outside the gene matches: 7. CDR3 sequence (DNA): TGTGCCATCAGTGTTGGCCTAGCGGGAGCGAATGAGCAGTTCTTC. This gives the protein CAISVGLAGANEQFF.

This chain connects TRBV5-4 to TRBJ2-7, with 8 bases aligning to TRBD2. CDR1 and CDR2 from the germline V gene are SGHNT and YYREEE (reference sequence). The V gene end was trimmed by 4 bases and the J gene end by 6 bases; junction bases not matched to a gene: 15. CDR3 length: 16 amino acids. CDR3 DNA: TGTGCCAGCAGCCCAAGGGTGGCGGGGGGCCGGGGCGAGCAGTACTTC. It translates to CASSPRVAGGRGEQYF.

J is TRBJ2-7 and V is TRBV6-6; D not certain. The CDR3 sequence is 13 residues long. Germline CDR1 is MNHNY and CDR2 is SVGAGI (reference sequence). The V and J ends lost 3 bases and 2 bases respectively, with 8 bases between them. The CDR3 is CASSYQEPYEQYF. In DNA form, the CDR3 reads TGTGCCAGCAGTTATCAGGAACCCTACGAGCAGTACTTC.

The chain links TRBV7-3 to TRBJ2-3, with a tentative D call TRBD1 (5 bases). The CDR3 contains 14 residues. Trimming pared 5 bases from V and 0 bases from J, leaving 9 bases between. CDR1 and CDR2 from the germline V gene are SGHTA and FQGTGA. DNA for the CDR3: TGTGCCAGCAGCCCAAGGGGTAGCACAGATACGCAGTATTTT. Protein product: CASSPRGSTDTQYF.

This clone appeared a single time. J is TRBJ2-7 and V is TRBV5-1, with 8 bases aligning to TRBD1. The V and J ends lost 4 bases and 3 bases, in that order; junction bases with no gene match: 9. The CDR3 runs 15 residues. The germline CDR1 and CDR2 sequences are SGHRS and YFSETQ. Here the CDR3 reads CASSRWTGLNYEQYF. In DNA form, the CDR3 reads TGCGCCAGCAGCCGATGGACAGGGCTGAACTACGAGCAGTACTTC.

The chain recombines TRBV6-6 with TRBJ2-5; 7 bases agree with TRBD2. J was trimmed by 7 bases and V by 3 bases; bases with no gene match: 14. CDR3 length: 16 residues. Germline-derived CDR1 and CDR2 are MNHNY and SVGAGI (reference sequence). The CDR3: CASSYQGAGVLGTQYF. The CDR3 nucleotides read TGTGCCAGCAGTTATCAAGGGGCGGGGGTGCTTGGGACCCAGTACTTC.

The DNA for the CDR3 is TGTGCCACCAGCAGAGATGACAAAAAAGCTGGAAACACCATATATTTT. This translates into CATSRDDKKAGNTIYF. This sequence joins TRBV15 and TRBJ1-3; D unclear. The CDR3 is made up of 16 amino acids. Trimming took off 0 bases at V and 2 bases at J, with 11 bases between the two ends. Germline CDR1 and CDR2: LNHNV and YYDKDF (reference sequence).

The chain joins TRBV7-8 to TRBJ2-3; 9 positions match TRBD2. There are 17 residues in the CDR3. In germline, CDR1 is SGHVS, CDR2 FQNEAQ. Trimming took 5 bases from V and 0 from J; bases not matched to a gene: 9. The CDR3 region is CASSPGTSRTSTDTQYF. The CDR3, as DNA: TGTGCCAGCAGCCCCGGGACTAGCAGAACTAGCACAGATACGCAGTATTTT.

This clone was observed a single time. The V call is TRBV9, the J call TRBJ2-1; 11 bases agree with TRBD2. The J segment lost 8 bases and the V segment lost 4 bases, leaving 8 bases of the junction unmatched. This CDR3 is built from 15 residues. Germline V gives CDR1 SGDLS, CDR2 YYNGEE. CDR3 sequence (DNA): TGTGCCAGCAGCTTCCTACTAGCGGGAGATGATGAGCAGTTCTTC. This translates into CASSFLLAGDDEQFF. Full variable domain (remainder filled in from reference TRBV9 and TRBJ2-1): DSGVTQTPKHLITATGQRVTLRCSPRSGDLSVYWYQQSLDQGLQFLIQYYNGEERAKGNILERFSAQQFPDLHSELNLSSLELGDSALYFCASSFLLAGDDEQFFGPGTRLTVL.

This clone was seen a few times. The chain employs TRBV5-1 and TRBJ2-7; a possible D gene is TRBD2 (5 bases). Germline V gene lookup returns CDR1 SGHRS and CDR2 YFSETQ. Trimming removed 0 bases at V and 1 base at J, with 11 bases between. This CDR3 contains 15 residues. In DNA form, the CDR3 reads TGCGCCAGCAGCTTGGGGGCTCGAGGGTCCTACGAGCAGTACTTC. This translates into CASSLGARGSYEQYF.

This chain links TRBV27 with TRBJ1-2; no reliable D call. CDR1 and CDR2 from the germline V gene are MNHEY and SMNVEV (reference sequence). The ends were cut back, 4 bases at V and 5 bases at J, with 11 bases in the middle. This CDR3 has 13 amino acids. Here the CDR3 DNA reads TGTGCCAGCAGTTATGAGACTGGTTATGGCTACACCTTC. This codes for CASSYETGYGYTF.

In its sample, this clone was seen once. Germline is not matched at one junction end, which may reflect a read error. The J gene is TRBJ2-5, the V gene TRBV7-9, with TRBD2 matching over 14 bases. Germline CDR1 is SEHNR and CDR2 is FQNEAQ (reference sequence). The CDR3 has 17 residues. CDR3 sequence (DNA): TGTTCCAGCAGCTTAGCAGGGGGACTAGCGGGGGTCCAGACCCAGTACTTC. Protein sequence: CSSSLAGGLAGVQTQYF. The entire variable domain, with the rest obtained from reference TRBV7-9 and TRBJ2-5, is as follows: DTGVSQNPRHKITKRGQNVTFRCDPISEHNRLYWYRQTLGQGPEFLTYFQNEAQLEKSRLLSDRFSAERPKGSFSTLEIQRTEQGDSAMYLCSSSLAGGLAGVQTQYFGPGTRLLVL.

This sequence joins TRBV18 and TRBJ2-7; tentatively, D is TRBD1 (6 bases). Germline-derived CDR1 and CDR2 are KGHSH and LQKENI. V lost 5 bases and J 6 bases, leaving 17 bases between the germline ends. The CDR3 length is 14 residues. For the CDR3, the DNA is TGTGCCAGCTCAGGGACACAAGTCACCGGCGAGCAGTACTTC. It encodes CASSGTQVTGEQYF. The full variable domain, rest sourced from reference TRBV18 and TRBJ2-7, is NAGVMQNPRHLVRRRGQEARLRCSPMKGHSHVYWYRQLPEEGLKFMVYLQKENIIDESGMPKERFSAEFPKEGPSILRIQQVVRGDSAAYFCASSGTQVTGEQYFGPGTRLTVT.